This T cell receptor (beta chain) is drawn from a study of beta chain features in type 1 diabetes (dated 2018 in TCRdb). Looking at the study overall: Mean age, gender distribution, total cell number and subset yield were not different between patients and healthy donors. A total of roughly 100,000,000 sorted cells were examined across all samples, and the number of cells per subset was strongly correlated with RNA yield. The study compared TCRB repertoires of sorted circulating CD4+ T cell subsets between recently diagnosed type 1 diabetes patients and matched healthy donors. Regulatory and stem cell-like memory subsets were obtained from only 8 patients and roughly 8 healthy donors, while naive and central memory subsets were obtained from all 30 or so donors. Results the study describes overall, beyond this receptor: HLA sub-analyses involved small numbers of individuals, so any influence of HLA type on TCRB rearrangement remained unresolved. Type 1 diabetes patients showed a moderate but significant shortening of TCRB CDR3 length in all four CD4+ subsets. The naive, central memory and regulatory TCRB repertoires appeared to resemble one another more closely among patients than among healthy donors. PCR might favor shorter templates, but patient and control samples were amplified and corrected together, so any skew would affect both groups equally. Patients with type 1 diabetes made fewer insertions and deleted more nucleotides at VDJ recombination sites, implying thymic rearrangement abnormalities. Because cDNA was sequenced instead of genomic DNA, activated cells with high expression could be over-represented, although the groups did not differ in activation or CD3 levels.

This clone was counted between two and nine times. Its antigen specificity is not known. No much larger clonotype is one base removed from it; base qualities were not supplied. A single peripheral blood draw of 90 to 150 mL on average was collected from each donor into heparinised tubes. A BD FACSAria II and a panel including CD45RO, CCR7, CD25, CD127, CD95 and CD27 were used to sort naive, central memory, regulatory and stem cell-like memory CD4+ T cells. A purity above 98% was achieved for all sorted populations. PBMCs were isolated right away by Lymphoprep density gradient centrifugation and were stained directly, without culture. So that batch effects would be minimized, each experiment stained and sorted samples in pairs, pairing one healthy donor with one patient. V trim: 4 bases; J trim: 4 bases; unmatched bases: 4. Including cysteine and phenylalanine, the CDR3 has 14 amino acids. Just CDR3 DNA is preserved here, 42 bases in frame from base 1. According to the germline V gene (reference sequence), CDR1 reads SEHNR and CDR2 reads FQNEAQ.

All of the isolated RNA was reverse transcribed with the High Capacity cDNA Reverse Transcription Kit, so expressed TCRB transcripts were sequenced. Naive, central memory and regulatory T cell samples underwent deep immunoSEQ sequencing, averaging around 3.9 million total reads per sample. Sorted cells were lysed in RLT buffer, and RNA was extracted using DNase-treated RNeasy Micro or Mini kits according to cell number. To prevent cross-contamination, every cell subset was processed on its own, while patient and healthy donor samples were processed together. The immunoSEQ multiplex PCR was used to amplify TCRB sequences from cDNA, yielding 87-bp fragments that span the CDR3 region. Sequencing of the amplicons was performed on the Illumina HiSeq platform. For the original study's pipeline: Synthetic template baselines were used to correct PCR bias computationally, reads within Hamming distance 2 were collapsed together, and singletons that could not be merged were discarded. By aligning reads against IMGT, V, D and J genes, CDR3 length, and insertions or deletions at six rearrangement sites were assigned. Within each subset, clonotype counts were normalized to the number of sorted cells before true diversity and Gini coefficients were calculated with the tcR R package. Repertoire sharing was quantified using the overlap coefficient calculated on TCRB nucleotide sequences. TCRdb limited this immuneACCESS table to in-frame rearrangements with V and J called. A share of clones is missing; checked studies link under half to unresolved V genes, and the rest is unexplained. The V and J calls and clone size were taken over from that table, and D and trimming were inferred from the DNA. The sample table shows 50,000 to 70,000 clones, and 40% to 65% are seen once. The ten largest clones add up to 2.6% of the sample.

The material sequenced was Tregs from blood. According to the study, the label for this sample's cell subset or site signals: regulatory CD4+ T cells. This clonotype was sampled from a woman in her thirties or forties with type 1 diabetes. The V and J segments used are TRBV7-9 and TRBJ1-5; TRBD1 aligns with 7 central bases. CDR3 sequence: CASSSGQPNQPQHF. The nucleotides read TGTGCCAGCAGCTCGGGACAGCCTAATCAGCCCCAGCATTTT. With all but the CDR3 taken from the reference TRBV7-9 and TRBJ1-5 genes, the full variable domain is: DTGVSQNPRHKITKRGQNVTFRCDPISEHNRLYWYRQTLGQGPEFLTYFQNEAQLEKSRLLSDRFSAERPKGSFSTLEIQRTEQGDSAMYLCASSSGQPNQPQHFGDGTRLSIL.